This TCR beta chain was profiled in a study of blood T cells in healthy people across ages. This CDR3 has 13 amino acids. Germline V CDR1 and CDR2: SQVTM, ANQGSEA. V shed 7 bases and J shed 1 base, with 13 bases lying between them. This clonotype was picked up a small number of times. Antigen: not known. Each sample had at least 6.5 million PBMCs isolated. A sample-barcoded 5' primer and a J-beta primer mix were used in a second PCR of about 6 to 11 cycles. MiXCR, applied by TCRdb to the 5' RACE reads, yields one record per CDR3 protein. The profile covers around 1,800,000 distinct CDR3 sequences, with about 39% appearing a single time and about 23% taken by the ten largest. Overall study findings and caveats: Older age coincided with a roughly linear decline in TCR beta diversity per million T cells. Estimated diversity that came from one million T cells was considered an underestimate.

Sequenced sample: blood. This chain links TRBV29-1 with TRBJ2-5; D may be TRBD1 or TRBD2 (5 bases each). This clonotype was sampled from a human donor in good health. This CDR3 reads CSALWGFQETQYF. The CDR3 DNA sequence: TGCAGCGCCCTCTGGGGGTTCCAAGAGACCCAGTACTTC.